This is a list of T cell receptor beta chains from one sample in a study of T cells after yellow fever vaccination. TCRdb re-called the 5' RACE reads through MiXCR, storing one row per CDR3 protein. Among approximately 110,000 distinct CDR3 sequences listed, 7.4% were seen once. Sequenced here: CD4+ T cells sorted from PBMCs, sampled 9 to 11 days after the first yellow fever vaccination. These receptors were taken from a man in his late teens or twenties who received the YFV17D yellow fever vaccine. CDR3s leave out the opening cysteine and the closing phenylalanine or tryptophan.

length: 15
J: TRBJ2-1
V: TRBV18
CDR3: ASSTTSGGGSYNEQF

length: 14
J: TRBJ2-1
V: TRBV16
CDR3: ASSPLRAGSYNEQF

length: 13
J: TRBJ1-1
V: TRBV5-1
CDR3: ASSLVAGAVAEAF

length: 12
J: TRBJ1-2
V: TRBV19
CDR3: ASSTVGTAYGYT

length: 14
J: TRBJ2-1
V: TRBV6-1
CDR3: ASRPVAVSSYNEQF

length: 13
J: TRBJ1-1
V: TRBV5-1
CDR3: ASSLARQGNTEAF

length: 12
J: TRBJ1-1
V: TRBV12-3/TRBV12-4
CDR3: ASGTWEADTEAF

length: 16
J: TRBJ1-2
V: TRBV12-2
CDR3: ASRLTPVWKSLNYGYT

length: 14
J: TRBJ2-5
V: TRBV9
CDR3: ASSVGAGAPQETQY

length: 12
J: TRBJ1-2
V: TRBV19
CDR3: ASATGHSPAGYT

length: 15
J: TRBJ1-6
V: TRBV7-9
CDR3: ASSLEVQSSDNSPLH

length: 10
J: TRBJ2-7
V: TRBV2
CDR3: AGGRTPYEQY

length: 12
J: TRBJ2-5
V: TRBV11-2
CDR3: ASSLDVVGETQY

length: 8
J: TRBJ1-4
V: TRBV20-1
CDR3: SAAGEKLF

length: 11
J: TRBJ1-1
V: TRBV7-2
CDR3: ASSLTGGTEAF

length: 14
J: TRBJ2-6
V: TRBV7-6
CDR3: ASSSPWSSGANVLT

length: 12
J: TRBJ2-4
V: TRBV23-1
CDR3: ASSQSGGGYIQY

length: 13
J: TRBJ1-1
V: TRBV7-3
CDR3: ASSTTRQGAYEAF

length: 9
J: TRBJ1-1
V: TRBV12-3/TRBV12-4
CDR3: ASSFMTEAF

length: 10
J: TRBJ2-3
V: TRBV7-2
CDR3: ASSFARGAQY